What follows are 25 T cell receptor beta chains derived from one specimen sequenced in a study of read filtering for tumor transcriptome and immune sequencing. From around 0.4 ug of RNA, a library with molecular barcoded alpha/delta and beta/gamma adaptors was made. Each CDR3 protein is one row after TCRdb ran MiXCR on the reads. The table includes more than 35,000 distinct CDR3 sequences, approximately 12% detected once. The specimen sequenced was a population of CD138-negative cells sorted from bone marrow. The origin of the receptors is a donor at least 40 years old with multiple myeloma.

This clonotype was detected many times. The J gene is TRBJ2-1, the V gene TRBV10-3, with D possibly TRBD2 on 6 matching bases. The length of the CDR3 is 14 residues. The germline CDR1 and CDR2 sequences are ENHRY and SYGVKD. V lost 4 bases and J 0 bases, leaving 7 bases between the germline ends. The CDR3 nucleotides are TGTGCCATCAGTGTCGGGGGCTCCTACAATGAGCAGTTCTTC. Residues: CAISVGGSYNEQFF.

This clonotype has at least ten counts. V is TRBV20-1 and J is TRBJ2-5; the D is unclear. Germline V gene sequence: CDR1 DFQATT, CDR2 SNEGSKA (reference sequence). This CDR3 contains 12 residues. The V gene lost 5 bases and the J gene lost 2 bases, with 9 bases spanning the gap. CDR3 bases: TGCAGTGCTCCTGGAGTTCAAGAGACCCAGTACTTC. Amino acid sequence: CSAPGVQETQYF.

This clonotype was observed many times. This chain joins TRBV2 and TRBJ1-2, with a possible D match to TRBD1 (6 bases). Germline assignment: CDR1 SNHLY and CDR2 FYNNEI. The CDR3 covers 12 residues. V lost 11 bases to trimming and J lost 3 bases, with 13 bases between them. CDR3 amino acids: CASHRDDYGYTF. In DNA form, the CDR3 reads TGTGCCTCTCACAGGGACGACTATGGCTACACCTTC.

This clonotype appeared many times. The rearrangement joins TRBV20-1 to TRBJ2-5, with 7 bases identical to TRBD2. The length of the CDR3 is 15 residues. Trimming removed 1 base from V and 5 bases from J; junction bases left unmatched: 10. From germline, CDR1 is DFQATT and CDR2 SNEGSKA (reference sequence). The DNA for the CDR3 is TGCAGTGCTAGAGGTTCGGTGGGGGGGACGGAGACCCAGTACTTC. Protein product: CSARGSVGGTETQYF.

This clonotype was observed many times. CDR3 in amino acids: CSAPFRVGTGELFF. CDR3 bases: TGCAGTGCTCCCTTCCGCGTAGGCACCGGGGAGCTGTTTTTT. The chain joins TRBV20-1 to TRBJ2-2; no firm D call. Germline V lookup: CDR1 DFQATT, CDR2 SNEGSKA (reference sequence). V dropped 5 bases and J dropped 4 bases, with 14 bases sitting between them. The CDR3 has 14 amino acids.

This clonotype came up many times. This sequence joins TRBV3-1 and TRBJ2-1; 9 bases agree with TRBD2. V dropped 3 bases and J dropped 1; count of bases not matched to a gene: 4. The germline CDR1 and CDR2 sequences are LGHDT and YNNKEL (reference sequence). The CDR3 runs 16 residues. The CDR3 DNA is TGTGCCAGCAGCCATCTAAGCGGGGGGTCCTACAATGAGCAGTTCTTC. Protein product: CASSHLSGGSYNEQFF.

This clonotype was seen ten or more times. J is TRBJ2-5 and V is TRBV7-8; D unresolved. V dropped 5 bases and J dropped 7 bases, with 8 bases sitting between them. The germline V gene encodes CDR1 SGHVS and CDR2 FQNEAQ. This CDR3 is built from 11 residues. CDR3: CASSAEGTQYF. The CDR3 nucleotides read TGTGCCAGCAGCGCTGAAGGGACCCAGTACTTC. Full variable domain (rest looked up from reference TRBV7-8 and TRBJ2-5): GAGVSQSPRYKVAKRGQDVALRCDPISGHVSLFWYQQALGQGPEFLTYFQNEAQLDKSGLPSDRFFAERPEGSVSTLKIQRTQQEDSAVYLCASSAEGTQYFGPGTRLLVL.

The sample holds a few counts of this clonotype. A much larger clone lies a single base off, so this may be a read error. The chain employs TRBV27 and TRBJ1-1; D is undetermined. Germline CDR1 is MNHEY and CDR2 is SMNVEV (reference sequence). CDR3 size: 13 residues. CDR3 region: CASHMMSNTDAFF. CDR3 coding DNA: TGTGCCAGCCACATGATGAGTAACACTGACGCTTTCTTT.

There are many counts of this clonotype. The chain couples TRBV7-2 to TRBJ2-1; 7 bases fit TRBD1. V lost 7 bases and J lost 5; bases outside the gene matches: 5. The germline gives CDR1 SGHTA, CDR2 FQGNSA. This CDR3 region has 13 residues. The CDR3 reads CASTRGQHNEQFF. DNA of the CDR3: TGTGCCAGCACCAGGGGACAGCACAATGAGCAGTTCTTC.

This clonotype has only a few counts. A much more abundant neighbour one base away suggests this may be a read error. The rearrangement joins TRBV20-1 to TRBJ2-3, with 9 positions matching TRBD2. Germline values: CDR1 DFQATT, CDR2 SNEGSKA (reference sequence). This CDR3 spans 15 amino acids. CDR3 DNA sequence: TGCAGTGCTAGAGATCTAGCGGGGACAACAGATACGCTGTATTTT. This translates into CSARDLAGTTDTLYF.

This clonotype has at least ten counts. The chain employs TRBV2 and TRBJ1-2; D may be TRBD1 (5 bases). The germline V and J ends were trimmed by 10 bases and 1 base, with 16 bases remaining between them. The length of the CDR3 is 14 residues. CDR1 is SNHLY and CDR2 is FYNNEI in the germline V gene. CDR3 loop: CATSVGGFNYGYTF. The CDR3 DNA is TGTGCCACCTCTGTGGGGGGTTTTAACTATGGCTACACCTTC.

In its sample, this clonotype was seen a few times. This sequence joins TRBV28 and TRBJ1-5, with D hard to call. The CDR3 contains 15 residues. Germline values: CDR1 MDHEN, CDR2 SYDVKM. The V end was cut by 7 bases, the J end by 3 bases, with 16 bases between. CDR3 region: CASTFGRRLNQPQHF. The CDR3 coding sequence is TGTGCCAGCACCTTTGGTCGCAGGCTCAATCAGCCCCAGCATTTT.

As for this clonotype: A clone one base away is much larger, so this may be a read error. No conserved phenylalanine or tryptophan is present at the end of the CDR3, so a read error is the likely explanation. The rearrangement links TRBV20-1 to TRBJ1-1; no definite D call. V lost 4 bases and J lost 0, with 6 bases in between. The CDR3 spans 12 residues. Germline CDR1 DFQATT, CDR2 SNEGSKA (reference sequence). CDR3 loop: CSAKSLNTEAFS. The CDR3 DNA reads as TGCAGTGCTAAAAGCCTGAACACTGAAGCTTTCTCT.

Regarding this clonotype: It may be a read error: a sequence one base away is much more abundant. This chain joins TRBV20-1 and TRBJ2-3; D not resolved. In germline, CDR1 is DFQATT, CDR2 SNEGSKA (reference sequence). The CDR3 contains 11 residues. V lost 6 bases and J lost 5, with 9 bases in between. CDR3 loop: CSAPPRDTQYF. CDR3 sequence (DNA): TGCAGTGCCCCACCCCGAGATACGCAGTATTTT.

This clonotype appeared many times. The rearrangement uses TRBV6-1 and TRBJ2-6, with a tentative D call TRBD1 (5 bases). The CDR3 is 17 residues long. Trimming took off 6 bases at V and 1 base at J, with 16 bases between the two ends. The germline V gene encodes CDR1 MNHNS and CDR2 SASEGT. The CDR3 DNA follows: TGTGCCAGCAGGGCGGTGGGGCTAATTTCTGGGGCCAACGTCCTGACTTTC. Its protein is CASRAVGLISGANVLTF.

In its sample, this clonotype was seen a few times. A much larger clone differs by one base, so this may be a read error. The chain recombines TRBV29-1 with TRBJ1-2, with 7 bases that match TRBD1. CDR1 SQVTM and CDR2 ANQGSEA come from the germline V gene. Trimming removed 7 bases from V and 3 bases from J; junction bases left unmatched: 8. The CDR3 is 13 residues long. CDR3 amino acids: CSAPRQGDYGYTF. The CDR3 region has the DNA TGCAGCGCCCCCCGACAGGGAGACTATGGCTACACCTTC.

This clonotype occurred many times. The CDR3 sequence is CASSYGQGGNQPQHF. DNA of the CDR3: TGTGCCAGCAGTTACGGACAGGGAGGCAATCAGCCCCAGCATTTT. The V call is TRBV6-1, the J call TRBJ1-5; TRBD1 aligns across 8 bases. CDR1 is MNHNS and CDR2 is SASEGT in the germline V gene. This CDR3 spans 15 amino acids. V lost 5 bases and J lost 2; bases outside the gene matches: 5.

This clonotype was seen repeatedly, ten times or more. The chain joins TRBV7-8 to TRBJ2-1; D is unresolved. Germline loops: CDR1 SGHVS, CDR2 FQNEAQ. CDR3 length equals 12 residues. V was cut by 3 bases and J by 12 bases, with 12 bases left in between. CDR3 loop: CASSFFLKGQFF. The CDR3 bases are TGTGCCAGCAGCTTTTTCCTCAAGGGGCAGTTCTTC.

This clonotype has ten or more counts. The V call is TRBV23-1, the J call TRBJ1-5; D is ambiguous. TRBV23-1 is identified as an open reading frame with a role that is uncertain. Between the trimmed V and J ends, which lost 11 bases and 11 bases, there was a span of 25 bases. This CDR3 has 14 amino acids. CDR3 sequence: CALLRNTPQSAQHF. Here the CDR3 DNA reads TGCGCCTTACTAAGGAACACCCCACAATCAGCCCAGCATTTT.

This clonotype was recorded at least ten times. The gene calls are TRBV24-1 and TRBJ2-1; D unresolved. Germline CDR1 reads KGHDR; CDR2 reads SFDVKD. V gave up 0 bases and J gave up 7 bases, with 12 bases separating them. The CDR3 totals 15 residues. The CDR3 spells CATSDLQSVPNEQFF. CDR3 in DNA: TGTGCCACCAGTGATTTGCAGAGTGTTCCGAATGAGCAGTTCTTC.

In its sample, this clonotype was seen many times. The chain couples TRBV6-2 or TRBV6-3 to TRBJ1-1, with D maybe TRBD1 (6 bases). V was shortened by 7 bases and J by 2 bases, with 20 bases between the two germline ends. The germline V gene encodes CDR1 MNHEY and CDR2 SVGEGT. The length of the CDR3 is 16 residues. CDR3 loop: CASTGGSYAQNTEAFF. The CDR3 DNA is TGTGCCAGCACGGGGGGCTCGTACGCCCAAAACACTGAAGCTTTCTTT.

The chain is built from TRBV27 and TRBJ1-4; D is perhaps TRBD1 (5 bases). Germline CDR1 and CDR2: MNHEY and SMNVEV (reference sequence). Trimming removed 6 bases at V and 4 bases at J, with 18 bases between. This CDR3 region has 16 residues. The CDR3 DNA is TGTGCCAGCAGCCGCAAGGGACCGCAAAATAATGAAAAACTGTTTTTT. Encoded protein: CASSRKGPQNNEKLFF.

This clonotype was recorded a few times. The conserved phenylalanine or tryptophan is not found at the CDR3 terminus, so this likely reflects a read error. The chain recombines TRBV7-3 with TRBJ1-6, with D possibly being TRBD1 (5 bases). This CDR3 has 16 amino acids. Between the trimmed V and J ends, which lost 0 bases and 2 bases, there was a span of 8 bases. The V gene's germline CDR1 is SGHTA and CDR2 FQGTGA. CDR3 loop: CASSLTGPAYNSPLHL. CDR3 DNA sequence: TGTGCCAGCAGCTTAACGGGGCCGGCCTATAATTCACCCCTCCACCTT.

Worth noting for this clonotype: A single base separates this from a much larger clone, so it may be a read error. CDR3 bases: TGTGCCAGCAGCCCCAGGGACAGGGACCCCTACCAGCAGTACTTC. This translates into CASSPRDRDPYQQYF. This chain links TRBV5-5 with TRBJ2-7; 9 bases map to TRBD1. CDR1 is SGHKS and CDR2 is YYEKEE in the germline V gene (reference sequence). The CDR3 is made up of 15 amino acids.

This clonotype came up many times. The chain combines TRBV19 with TRBJ2-7; D may match TRBD1 or TRBD2 (5 bases each). The V end lost 5 bases, the J end lost 3 bases, and 14 bases lay between the germline ends. CDR3 length: 14 amino acids. The germline CDR1 and CDR2 sequences are LNHDA and SQIVND (reference sequence). The CDR3 sequence: CASSQDSRGYEQYF. Written as DNA, the CDR3 is TGTGCCAGTAGTCAAGACAGCCGGGGCTACGAGCAGTACTTC.